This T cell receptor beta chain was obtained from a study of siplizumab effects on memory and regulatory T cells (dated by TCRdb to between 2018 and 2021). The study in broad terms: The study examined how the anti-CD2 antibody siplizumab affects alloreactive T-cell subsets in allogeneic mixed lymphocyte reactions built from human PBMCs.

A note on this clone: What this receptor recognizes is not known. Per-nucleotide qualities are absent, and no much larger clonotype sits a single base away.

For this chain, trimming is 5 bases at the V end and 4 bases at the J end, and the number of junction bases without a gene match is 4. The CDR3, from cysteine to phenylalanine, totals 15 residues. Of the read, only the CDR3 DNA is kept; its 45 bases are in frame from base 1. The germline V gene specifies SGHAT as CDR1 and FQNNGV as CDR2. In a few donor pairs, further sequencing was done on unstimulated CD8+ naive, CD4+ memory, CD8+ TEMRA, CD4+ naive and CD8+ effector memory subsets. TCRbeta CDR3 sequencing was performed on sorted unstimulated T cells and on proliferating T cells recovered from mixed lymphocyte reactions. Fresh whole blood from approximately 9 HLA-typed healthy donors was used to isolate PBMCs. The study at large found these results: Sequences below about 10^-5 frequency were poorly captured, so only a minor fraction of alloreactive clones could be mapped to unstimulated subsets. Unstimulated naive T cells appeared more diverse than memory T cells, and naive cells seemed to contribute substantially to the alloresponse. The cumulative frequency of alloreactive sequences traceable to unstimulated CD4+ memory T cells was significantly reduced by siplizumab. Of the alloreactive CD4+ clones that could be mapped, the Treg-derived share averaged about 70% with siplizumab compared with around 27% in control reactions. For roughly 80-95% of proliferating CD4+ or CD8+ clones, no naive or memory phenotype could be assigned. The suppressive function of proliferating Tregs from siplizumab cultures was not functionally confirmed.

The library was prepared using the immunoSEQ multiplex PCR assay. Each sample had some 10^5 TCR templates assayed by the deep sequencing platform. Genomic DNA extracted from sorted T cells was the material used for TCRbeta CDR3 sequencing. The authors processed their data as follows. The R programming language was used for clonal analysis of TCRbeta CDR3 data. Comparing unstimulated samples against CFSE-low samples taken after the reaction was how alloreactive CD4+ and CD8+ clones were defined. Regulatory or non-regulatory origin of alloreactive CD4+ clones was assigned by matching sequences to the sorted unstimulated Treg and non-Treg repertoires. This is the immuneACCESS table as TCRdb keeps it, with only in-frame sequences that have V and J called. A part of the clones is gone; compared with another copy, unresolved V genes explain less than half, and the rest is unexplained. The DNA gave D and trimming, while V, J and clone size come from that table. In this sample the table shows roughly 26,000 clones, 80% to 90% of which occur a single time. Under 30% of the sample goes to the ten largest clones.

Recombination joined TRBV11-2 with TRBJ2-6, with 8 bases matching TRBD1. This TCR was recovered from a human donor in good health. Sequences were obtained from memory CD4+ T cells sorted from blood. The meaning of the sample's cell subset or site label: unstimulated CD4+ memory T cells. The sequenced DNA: TGTGCCAGCAGCCTGGACAGGGCCGGGGCCAACGTCCTGACTTTC. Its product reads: CASSLDRAGANVLTF.